This T cell receptor (beta chain) was identified during a study of T cell responses to AZD1222 COVID-19 vaccine. The study's findings and limits: Spike-specific TCR breadth and depth grew following two AZD1222 doses. Most donors were white British and more were female, and clonal diversity was possibly underestimated.

CDR1 and CDR2 (germline): SQVTM, ANQGSEA. Losses at the gene ends were 0 bases for V and 0 bases for J; bases not matched to a gene: 2. The CDR3 consists of 16 residues. Only in-frame clones appear in the TCRdb table, and some are missing; sequencing was by immunoSEQ multiplex PCR. The sample records roughly 77,000 clones, 88% being singletons. Details on this clone: The antigen remains unidentified.

The specimen comprised peripheral blood, sampled on day 0 of MenACWY control vaccination. The clonotype was recovered from an adult in good health. The V and J genes are TRBV29-1 and TRBJ2-6; 7 bases align to TRBD1. The DNA of the CDR3 is TGCAGCGTTGAAGATCGGGACAGCTCTGGGGCCAACGTCCTGACTTTC. It specifies CSVEDRDSSGANVLTF.